The present TCR beta chain was sequenced within a study of PD-1 blockade in classical Hodgkin lymphoma. Time point of the sample: cycle 4 day 1 (C4D1), after five to seven weeks of nivolumab. Following autologous stem cell transplantation, relapse occurred in every patient, and exposure to brentuximab vedotin varied. From germline, CDR1 is MDHEN and CDR2 SYDVKM. The V and J ends lost 7 bases and 4 bases, in that order; junction bases with no gene match: 5. CDR3 length: 14 amino acids. Method: immunoSEQ multiplex PCR; TCRdb's copy keeps in-frame clones and lacks some. The sample lists 90,000 or so clones; around 80% were seen once. Regarding the study as a whole: The study found that TCR diversity rose significantly by C4D1 in CD4+ but not CD8+ cells. Still unresolved is the cause of the repertoire differences, which may be disease activity or prior therapy. The authors excluded patients who started nivolumab under 1 year after ASCT.

A note on this clone: What it binds is not known.

The chain links TRBV28 to TRBJ2-5, with 11 bases aligning to TRBD2. Material: peripheral blood mononuclear cells (PBMCs), obtained before the fourth cycle of nivolumab. The sequence derives from a human donor with classical Hodgkin lymphoma. The CDR3 DNA sequence: TGTGCCAGCAACCCTCTAGCGGGAGGAGAGACCCAGTACTTC. Residues: CASNPLAGGETQYF. Full variable domain (remainder filled in from reference TRBV28 and TRBJ2-5): DVKVTQSSRYLVKRTGEKVFLECVQDMDHENMFWYRQDPGLGLRLIYFSYDVKMKEKGDIPEGYSVSREKKERFSLILESASTNQTSMYLCASNPLAGGETQYFGPGTRLLVL.